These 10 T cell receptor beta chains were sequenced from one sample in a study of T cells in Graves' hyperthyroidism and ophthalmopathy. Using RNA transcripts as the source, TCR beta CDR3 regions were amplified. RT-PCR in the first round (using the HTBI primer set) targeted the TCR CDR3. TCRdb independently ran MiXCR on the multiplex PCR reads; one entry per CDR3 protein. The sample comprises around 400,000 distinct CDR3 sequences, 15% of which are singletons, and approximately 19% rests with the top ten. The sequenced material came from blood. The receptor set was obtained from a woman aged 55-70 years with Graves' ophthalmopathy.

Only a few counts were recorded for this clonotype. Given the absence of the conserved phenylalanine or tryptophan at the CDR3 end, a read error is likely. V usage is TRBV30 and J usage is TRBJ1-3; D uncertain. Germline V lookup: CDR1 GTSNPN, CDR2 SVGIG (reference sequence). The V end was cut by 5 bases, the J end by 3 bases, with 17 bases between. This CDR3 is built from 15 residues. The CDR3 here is CAWHLAGRLGNTIYS. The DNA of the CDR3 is TGTGCCTGGCACTTAGCCGGGAGACTTGGAAACACCATATATTCT.

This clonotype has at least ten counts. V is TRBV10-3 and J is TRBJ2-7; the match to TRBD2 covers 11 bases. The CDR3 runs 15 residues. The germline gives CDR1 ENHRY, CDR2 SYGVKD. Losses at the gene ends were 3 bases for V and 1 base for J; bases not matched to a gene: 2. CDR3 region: CAISEGTSGSYEQYF. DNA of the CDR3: TGTGCCATCAGTGAAGGGACTAGCGGATCCTACGAGCAGTACTTC.

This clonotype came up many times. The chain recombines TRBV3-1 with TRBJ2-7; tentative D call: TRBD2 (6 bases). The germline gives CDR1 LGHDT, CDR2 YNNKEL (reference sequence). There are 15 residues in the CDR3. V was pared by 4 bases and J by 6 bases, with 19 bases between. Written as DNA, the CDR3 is TGTGCCAGCAGCCCTACCCCCCCGACTAGTGCCGAGCAGTACTTC. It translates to CASSPTPPTSAEQYF.

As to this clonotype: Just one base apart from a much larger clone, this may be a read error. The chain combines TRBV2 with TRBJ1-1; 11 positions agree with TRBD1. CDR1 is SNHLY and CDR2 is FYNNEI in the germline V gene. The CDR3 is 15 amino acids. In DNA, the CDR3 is TGTGCCAGCAAGTCCGGACAGGGGGCAAACACTGAAGCTTCCTTT. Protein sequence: CASKSGQGANTEASF.

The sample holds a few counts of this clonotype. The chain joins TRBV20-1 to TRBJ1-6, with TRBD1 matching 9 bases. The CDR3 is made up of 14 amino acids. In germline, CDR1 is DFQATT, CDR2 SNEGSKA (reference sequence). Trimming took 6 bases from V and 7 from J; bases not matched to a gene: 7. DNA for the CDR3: TGCAGTGCAACCAAACAGGGGGCGAATTCACCCCTCCACTTT. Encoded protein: CSATKQGANSPLHF.

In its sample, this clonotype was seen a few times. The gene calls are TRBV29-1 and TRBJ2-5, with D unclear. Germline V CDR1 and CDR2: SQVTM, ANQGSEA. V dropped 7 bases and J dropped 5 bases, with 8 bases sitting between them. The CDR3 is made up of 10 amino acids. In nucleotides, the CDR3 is TGCAGCGCCCAGGTCGAGACCCAGTACTTC. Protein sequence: CSAQVETQYF.

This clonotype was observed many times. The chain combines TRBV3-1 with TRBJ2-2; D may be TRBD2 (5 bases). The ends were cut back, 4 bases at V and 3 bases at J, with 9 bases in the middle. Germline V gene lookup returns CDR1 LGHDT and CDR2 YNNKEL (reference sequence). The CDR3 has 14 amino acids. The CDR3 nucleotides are TGTGCCAGCAGCCGAGGGCCGGACACCGGGGAGCTGTTTTTT. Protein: CASSRGPDTGELFF.

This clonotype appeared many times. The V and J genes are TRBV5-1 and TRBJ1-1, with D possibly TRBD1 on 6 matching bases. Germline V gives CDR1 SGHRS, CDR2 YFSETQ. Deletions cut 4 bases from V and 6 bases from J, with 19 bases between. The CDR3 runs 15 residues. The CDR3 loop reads CASSPDSAKGSEAFF. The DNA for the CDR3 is TGCGCCAGCAGCCCGGACAGCGCGAAGGGCTCTGAAGCTTTCTTT.

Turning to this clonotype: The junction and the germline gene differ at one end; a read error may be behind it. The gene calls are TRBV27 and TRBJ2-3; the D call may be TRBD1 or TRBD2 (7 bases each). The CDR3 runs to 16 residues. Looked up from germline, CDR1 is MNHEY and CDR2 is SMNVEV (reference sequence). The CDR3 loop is CASSRRGGDKTDTQYF. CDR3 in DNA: TGCGCCAGCAGCCGCAGGGGGGGGGACAAGACAGATACGCAGTATTTT.

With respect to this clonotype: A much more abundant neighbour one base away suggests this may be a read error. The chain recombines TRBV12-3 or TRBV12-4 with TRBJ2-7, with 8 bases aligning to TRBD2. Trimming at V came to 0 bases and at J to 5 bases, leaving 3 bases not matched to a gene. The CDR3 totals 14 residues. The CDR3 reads CASSLASGINEQYF. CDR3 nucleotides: TGTGCCAGCAGTTTAGCTAGCGGGATCAACGAGCAGTACTTC.